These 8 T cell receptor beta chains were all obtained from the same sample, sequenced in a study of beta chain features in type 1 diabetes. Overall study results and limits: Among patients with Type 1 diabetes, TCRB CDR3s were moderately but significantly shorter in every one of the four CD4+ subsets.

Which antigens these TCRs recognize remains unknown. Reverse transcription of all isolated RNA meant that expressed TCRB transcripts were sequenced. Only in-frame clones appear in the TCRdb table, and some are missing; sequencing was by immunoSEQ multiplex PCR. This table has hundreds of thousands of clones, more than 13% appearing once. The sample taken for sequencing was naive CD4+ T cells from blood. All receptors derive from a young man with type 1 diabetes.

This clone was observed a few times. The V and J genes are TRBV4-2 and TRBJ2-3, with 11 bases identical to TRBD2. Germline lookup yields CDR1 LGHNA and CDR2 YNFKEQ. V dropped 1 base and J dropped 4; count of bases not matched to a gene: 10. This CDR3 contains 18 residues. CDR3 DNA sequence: TGTGCCAGCAGCCAAGGCCCCGTACTAGCGGGAGTTTCAGATACGCAGTATTTT. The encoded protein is CASSQGPVLAGVSDTQYF.

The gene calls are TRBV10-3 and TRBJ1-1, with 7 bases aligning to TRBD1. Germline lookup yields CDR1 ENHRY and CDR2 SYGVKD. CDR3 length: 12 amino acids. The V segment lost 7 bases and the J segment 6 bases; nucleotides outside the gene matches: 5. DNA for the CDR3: TGTGCCATCAAGGGGCAGGGGGCTGAAGCTTTCTTT. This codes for CAIKGQGAEAFF.

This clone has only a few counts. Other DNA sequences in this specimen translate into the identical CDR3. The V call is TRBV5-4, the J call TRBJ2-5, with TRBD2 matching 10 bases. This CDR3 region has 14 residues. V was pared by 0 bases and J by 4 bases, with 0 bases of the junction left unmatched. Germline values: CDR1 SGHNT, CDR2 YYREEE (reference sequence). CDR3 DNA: TGTGCCAGCAGCTTGGGACTAGCGGGAGAGACCCAGTACTTC. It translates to CASSLGLAGETQYF.

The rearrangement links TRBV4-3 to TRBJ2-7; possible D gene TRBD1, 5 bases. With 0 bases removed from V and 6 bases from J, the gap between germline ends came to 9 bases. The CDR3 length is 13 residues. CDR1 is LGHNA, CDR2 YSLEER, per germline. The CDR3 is CASSQETRAEQYF. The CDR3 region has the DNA TGCGCCAGCAGCCAAGAAACCAGGGCCGAGCAGTACTTC.

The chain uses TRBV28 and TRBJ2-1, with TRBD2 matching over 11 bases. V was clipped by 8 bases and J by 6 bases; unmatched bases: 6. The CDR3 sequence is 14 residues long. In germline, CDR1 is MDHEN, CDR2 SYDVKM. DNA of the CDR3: TGTGCCAGCCATAGCGGGGGGGCCCCCAATGAGCAGTTCTTC. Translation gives CASHSGGAPNEQFF.

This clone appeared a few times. CDR3 nucleotide sequence: TGTGCCAGCAGTTTGACTAGCGGCCCCACAGATACGCAGTATTTT. The encoded protein is CASSLTSGPTDTQYF. The J gene is TRBJ2-3, the V gene TRBV28, with TRBD2 matching over 9 bases. There are 15 residues in the CDR3. V lost 3 bases and J lost 2; bases outside the gene matches: 3. Germline CDR1 MDHEN, CDR2 SYDVKM.

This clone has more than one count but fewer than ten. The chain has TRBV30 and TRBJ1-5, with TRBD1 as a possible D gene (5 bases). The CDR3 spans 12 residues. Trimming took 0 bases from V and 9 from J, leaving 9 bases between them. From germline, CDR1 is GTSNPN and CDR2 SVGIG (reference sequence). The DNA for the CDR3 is TGTGCCTGGAGTGTAGGGGTGCGGCCCCAGCATTTT. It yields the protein CAWSVGVRPQHF.

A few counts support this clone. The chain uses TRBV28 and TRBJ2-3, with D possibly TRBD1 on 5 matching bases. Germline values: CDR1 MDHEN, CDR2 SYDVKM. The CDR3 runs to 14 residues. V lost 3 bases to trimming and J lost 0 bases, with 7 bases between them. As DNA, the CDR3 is TGTGCCAGCAGTTTGCAGGGAAGCACAGATACGCAGTATTTT. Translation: CASSLQGSTDTQYF.